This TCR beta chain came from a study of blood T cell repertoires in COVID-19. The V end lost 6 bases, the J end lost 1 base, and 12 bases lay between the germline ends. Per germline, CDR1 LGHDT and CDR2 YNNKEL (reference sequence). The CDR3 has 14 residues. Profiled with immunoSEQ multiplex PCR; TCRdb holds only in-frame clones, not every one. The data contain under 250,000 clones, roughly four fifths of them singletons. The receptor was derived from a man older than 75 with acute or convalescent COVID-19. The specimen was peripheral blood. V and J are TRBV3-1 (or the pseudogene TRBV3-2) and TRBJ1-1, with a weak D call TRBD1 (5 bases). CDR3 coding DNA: TGTGCCAGCAGACCTGGACACACGAACACTGAAGCTTTCTTT. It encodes CASRPGHTNTEAFF.